What follows is one T cell receptor (beta chain) and its context. Its antigen remains unidentified. Base qualities are not at hand, and no much larger clone is one base apart. The data stem from a study of shared clonotypes between healthy human individuals (dated by TCRdb to about 2020). The study in broad terms: The cohort comprised two women and three men aged 18 to 49 years. Each donor's leukapheresis produced roughly between about 0.9 and 9.5 billion PBMCs. Per donor, three plates each were used for CD4 naive and CD4 memory, two for CD8 naive, and one for CD8 memory. To increase sequencing depth and limit assay-specific biases, different laboratories used diverse techniques to prepare libraries and sequence TCR repertoires. To estimate repertoire size and how much clonotypes are shared between individuals, the study performed deep sequencing of blood TCR repertoires from about five healthy adults.

CDR1 LNHDA and CDR2 SQIVND are derived from the germline V gene (reference sequence). V is pared back by 4 bases and J by 4 bases, with 13 bases lying between the germline termini. The CDR3 contains 15 residues, cysteine and phenylalanine counted. The retained sequence is limited to the CDR3, 45 bases, with the frame set at the first base. Using the deep immunoSEQ assay, TCR CDR3 regions were amplified from genomic DNA by multiplex PCR. Extracted genomic DNA from each cell subset was spread evenly across all wells of several immunoSEQ 96-well plates, with each plate serving as a replicate. For sorted subsets, each replicate PCR was loaded with 200 ng genomic DNA, equivalent to 25,000 to 35,000 T cell genomes. The purified libraries were quantified using a Qubit 3.0 fluorometer, sized with a Bioanalyzer 2100, and then quantified again using the KAPA Library Quantification kit. Every immunoSEQ 96-well plate was sequenced on a dedicated single-read 150-cycle Illumina NextSeq 550 flow cell. The authors' pipeline ran thus. The immunoSEQ output contained only junctional sequences without quality scores, so filtering could not match that applied to full-length reads. To assign V/J genes and CDR3, sequences were annotated against IMGT germline references using PyIR, a Python wrapper for IgBLAST v1.9. Reads were filtered out if the reads had weak V/J assignments (E-value above 1e-6), no CDR3, stop codons, out-of-frame junctions, or ambiguous translated residues. V3J clonotypes were defined as sequences sharing an identical inferred V gene, J gene, and CDR3 amino acid sequence. Percentage overlap between repertoires was computed as shared unique clonotypes divided by the size of the smaller repertoire. Richness of each repertoire was evaluated using RTK rarefaction, the Chao1 estimator, and Recon v2.1 estimates of unobserved clonotypes. Generation probabilities for all TCRbeta clonotypes obtained by the gDNA method from a handful of donors were computed using OLGA. TCRdb stores this immuneACCESS table with in-frame sequences only. Part of the clones is absent; in the studies checked, under half of the shortfall reflects unresolved V genes, and no reason is known for the rest. V and J calls and clone size are as listed in that table; D and trimming were resolved from the DNA. This sample comprises about 700,000 clones, about 91% of them detected only once. Clones ranked in the top ten supply 20% to 25% of the sample.

CD8 naive samples were obtained by positive selection for CCR7 among CD45RO-negative cells, yielding a CD45RA+CCR7+ population from which TemRA cells were excluded. Healthy HIV-negative adults with no recently reported acute infections or vaccinations were included as donors. All donors were Caucasian adults living in Nashville, Tennessee, USA. After blood collection by leukapheresis, PBMCs were isolated using Ficoll-Histopaque density gradient centrifugation and then cryopreserved in the vapor phase of liquid nitrogen. Analytical flow cytometry was used to check the purity and quantity of each magnetically sorted T cell population. Genomic DNA was isolated from each sorted fraction and quantified by UV absorbance on a Nanodrop 2000c. Broad study findings and their caveats: Naive subsets generally had larger estimated clonotype richness than memory subsets. Across a few donors, around 5% of naive CD4, approximately 3.6% of naive CD8, approximately 2.5% of memory CD4, and 0.4% of memory CD8 clonotypes were shared. The small number of donors limited the genetic and exposure-history diversity represented. Higher generation probabilities were observed for clonotypes shared by all four sorted-subset donors than for non-shared clonotypes. Pairwise subsampling led to the expectation that sequencing depth would affect the degree of clonotype sharing among donors. Sampling was limited to blood, and TCR repertoires in tissue likely differ from TCR repertoires in blood. Rarefaction of sorted-subset datasets indicated incomplete sequencing despite the large sequencing depth.

Sequencing was carried out using naive CD8+ T cells sorted from blood. Sample cell subset or site, as interpreted from the label and publication: CD45RA+CCR7+. The receptor was isolated from a man under 40 in good health. This chain is built from TRBV19 and TRBJ2-2, with TRBD2 tentatively as D gene (6 bases match). CDR3 loop: CASSTRLDITGELFF. The bases are TGTGCCAGTAGTACTCGACTAGACATCACCGGGGAGCTGTTTTTT.